This entry lists 20 T cell receptor beta chains sequenced from one sample in a study of blood T cell repertoires in COVID-19. Here immunoSEQ multiplex PCR was the method, and the copy in TCRdb shows in-frame clones only, minus some. The sample shows roughly 52,000 clones, approximately 78% of them seen only once. Sequencing was carried out using peripheral blood. All receptors derive from a human donor in a cohort sampled during active or convalescent COVID-19.

J is TRBJ2-2 and V is TRBV5-1; D ambiguous. From germline, CDR1 is SGHRS and CDR2 YFSETQ. The CDR3 covers 13 residues. Trimming left V 5 bases short and J 1 base short, with 6 bases between. In DNA form, the CDR3 reads TGCGCCAGCAGTGGCGGGAACACCGGGGAGCTGTTTTTT. This encodes CASSGGNTGELFF.

The V call is TRBV25-1, the J call TRBJ1-6; tentative D call: TRBD1 (6 bases). The CDR3 spans 16 residues. Germline V gene sequence: CDR1 MGHDK, CDR2 SYGVNS. V dropped 0 bases and J dropped 5 bases, with 11 bases sitting between them. In DNA form, the CDR3 reads TGTGCCAGCAGTGAATACCAGGGGCGGGATAATTCACCCCTCCACTTT. As protein: CASSEYQGRDNSPLHF.

V and J are TRBV30 and TRBJ1-1; 8 nucleotides match TRBD1. The V and J ends lost 2 bases and 1 base, in that order; junction bases with no gene match: 3. The CDR3 spans 14 residues. Germline lookup yields CDR1 GTSNPN and CDR2 SVGIG (reference sequence). CDR3 residues: CAWSPGTGNTEAFF. In DNA form, the CDR3 reads TGTGCCTGGAGTCCGGGGACAGGGAACACTGAAGCTTTCTTT.

This clone was counted only a few times. The chain has TRBV7-8 and TRBJ2-7; 7 nucleotides match TRBD1. The J segment lost 6 bases and the V segment lost 4 bases, leaving 6 bases of the junction unmatched. This CDR3 is built from 13 residues. Per germline, CDR1 SGHVS and CDR2 FQNEAQ. CDR3 DNA sequence: TGTGCCAGCAGCTCGTACAGGGGTTCCGAGCAGTACTTC. Its translation: CASSSYRGSEQYF.

This clone was detected once. The chain combines TRBV7-9 with TRBJ1-2; D may be TRBD1 (5 bases). Germline V CDR1 and CDR2: SEHNR, FQNEAQ (reference sequence). The V gene lost 2 bases and the J gene lost 3 bases, with 13 bases spanning the gap. This CDR3 region has 15 residues. As DNA, the CDR3 is TGTGCCAGCAGCTTATCCGCGGGACGGCACTATGGCTACACCTTC. This sequence encodes CASSLSAGRHYGYTF.

The J gene is TRBJ2-7, the V gene TRBV12-3 or TRBV12-4; 12 bases align to TRBD1. The trim removed 5 bases at V and 9 bases at J, leaving 5 bases unmatched. The CDR3 runs to 13 residues. CDR3 bases: TGTGCCAGCAGTCGGGACAGGGGGCGCATGCAGTACTTC. Encoded protein: CASSRDRGRMQYF.

This clone has a handful of counts. J is TRBJ2-5 and V is TRBV6-4; 7 bases are a match to TRBD2. CDR1 and CDR2 (germline): MRHNA, SNTAGT. Germline trimming cut 8 bases from V and 4 bases from J; bases unmatched to any gene: 4. This CDR3 comprises 12 residues. The CDR3 coding sequence is TGTGCCAGCGGGGGGGTCGGAGAGACCCAGTACTTC. Translation gives CASGGVGETQYF.

The chain is built from TRBV7-2 and TRBJ2-5; TRBD1 is a possible D gene (6 bases). The germline gives CDR1 SGHTA, CDR2 FQGNSA. Trimming stripped 5 bases from V and 1 base from J, with 17 bases between. The CDR3 is 16 amino acids. DNA for the CDR3: TGTGCCAGCAGCCCCACCGGGGTACAGGGCCAAGAGACCCAGTACTTC. Translated: CASSPTGVQGQETQYF.

This clone has at least ten counts. CDR3 sequence reads: CASSSDRNTGELFF. CDR3 bases: TGTGCCAGCAGCTCAGACAGGAACACCGGGGAGCTGTTTTTT. This chain uses TRBV11-3 with TRBJ2-2, with D possibly being TRBD1 (5 bases). The V end was cut by 4 bases, the J end by 1 base, with 7 bases between. CDR1 and CDR2 (germline): SGHNT, YENEEA. CDR3 length: 14 amino acids.

This clone was picked up one time. The chain couples TRBV6-5 to TRBJ1-3; the match to TRBD1 covers 7 bases. Germline V gene sequence: CDR1 MNHEY, CDR2 SVGAGI. The CDR3 covers 15 residues. The trim removed 10 bases at V and 0 bases at J, leaving 9 bases unmatched. This CDR3 is CATQQGTFSGNTIYF. CDR3 nucleotide sequence: TGTGCCACACAACAGGGGACCTTCTCTGGAAACACCATATATTTT.

This clone showed up just a few times. V usage is TRBV6-6 and J usage is TRBJ2-1, with no clear D. CDR1 and CDR2 (germline): MNHNY, SVGAGI (reference sequence). There are 15 residues in the CDR3. V shed 5 bases and J shed 2 bases, with 13 bases lying between them. Here the CDR3 DNA reads TGTGCCAGCAGTCCCCTGAAGCGAACCTACAATGAGCAGTTCTTC. Amino acids: CASSPLKRTYNEQFF.

This chain joins TRBV27 and TRBJ1-5; TRBD1 might be the D (5 bases). V lost 5 bases and J lost 5, with 7 bases in between. The CDR3 runs 12 residues. Germline V gene sequence: CDR1 MNHEY, CDR2 SMNVEV (reference sequence). CDR3 bases: TGTGCCAGCAGTAAAGGGGATCAGCCCCAGCATTTT. This encodes CASSKGDQPQHF.

The V gene is TRBV19, the J gene TRBJ2-1; TRBD2 aligns across 10 bases. CDR1 LNHDA and CDR2 SQIVND come from the germline V gene (reference sequence). The CDR3 runs 17 residues. V lost 4 bases, J lost 3 bases, and 9 bases stayed unmatched. As DNA, the CDR3 is TGTGCCAGTAGTAAGCCCCTAACTAGCGGGGTCTACAATGAGCAGTTCTTC. Translation: CASSKPLTSGVYNEQFF.

This clone was seen just once. The CDR3 nucleotides read TGTGCCAGCAGTGAATACGGTTACGAGCAGTACTTC. It encodes CASSEYGYEQYF. The J gene is TRBJ2-7, the V gene TRBV2; D is ambiguous. V was trimmed by 2 bases and J by 4 bases, leaving 6 bases between them. The CDR3 is made up of 12 amino acids. Germline V CDR1 and CDR2: SNHLY, FYNNEI.

V is TRBV11-1 and J is TRBJ2-7; the match to TRBD1 covers 11 bases. CDR1 SGHAT and CDR2 FQDESV come from the germline V gene (reference sequence). The CDR3 extends over 15 amino acids. The junction had 6 bases not matched to a gene; V was cut back by 3 bases and J by 5 bases. The CDR3 here is CASSFRTGGRNEQYF. CDR3 nucleotides: TGTGCCAGCAGCTTCCGGACAGGGGGCAGGAACGAGCAGTACTTC. Looking up the rest from reference TRBV11-1 and TRBJ2-7 gives the full variable domain: EAEVAQSPRYKITEKSQAVAFWCDPISGHATLYWYRQILGQGPELLVQFQDESVVDDSQLPKDRFSAERLKGVDSTLKIQPAELGDSAMYLCASSFRTGGRNEQYFGPGTRLTVT.

This clone appeared a few times. This CDR3 is also generated by other DNA sequences in the sample. This sequence joins TRBV10-3 and TRBJ1-5, with TRBD1 identical over 9 bases. CDR1 and CDR2 from the germline V gene are ENHRY and SYGVKD. This CDR3 has 16 residues. V lost 0 bases to trimming and J lost 0 bases; unmatched junction nucleotides: 0. In nucleotides, the CDR3 is TGTGCCATCAGTGAGTCGGGACAGGGTAGCAATCAGCCCCAGCATTTT. It is translated as CAISESGQGSNQPQHF.

The V and J genes are TRBV11-2 and TRBJ1-5, with D tentatively TRBD1 (5 bases). V lost 1 base, J lost 0 bases, and 7 bases lay in between. The CDR3 runs to 15 residues. Germline values: CDR1 SGHAT, CDR2 FQNNGV. The CDR3: CASSLVGGSNQPQHF. As DNA, the CDR3 is TGTGCCAGCAGCTTAGTCGGGGGTAGCAATCAGCCCCAGCATTTT.

The rearrangement uses TRBV9 and TRBJ1-1; 7 bases are a match to TRBD1. Looked up from germline, CDR1 is SGDLS and CDR2 is YYNGEE. The CDR3 extends over 19 amino acids. The trim removed 0 bases at V and 3 bases at J, leaving 17 bases unmatched. CDR3 sequence reads: CASSVGVGRGFLGDTEAFF. In DNA, the CDR3 is TGTGCCAGCAGCGTAGGGGTAGGCAGGGGGTTCTTAGGGGACACTGAAGCTTTCTTT.

This clone was observed once. The chain is built from TRBV7-2 and TRBJ1-2, with 8 bases matching TRBD1. After removal of 4 bases from V and 0 bases from J, the junction contained 13 bases not matched to a gene. The CDR3 length is 18 residues. Germline loops: CDR1 SGHTA, CDR2 FQGNSA. CDR3 coding DNA: TGTGCCAGCAGCTCGACTGGACAGGGTTATACTACTAACTATGGCTACACCTTC. Its translation: CASSSTGQGYTTNYGYTF.

This chain links TRBV5-1 with TRBJ1-1; the D gene is possibly TRBD1 (5 bases). Germline values: CDR1 SGHRS, CDR2 YFSETQ. CDR3 length: 13 residues. V was shortened by 4 bases and J by 1 base, with 8 bases between the two germline ends. The CDR3 here is CASSIQENTEAFF. CDR3 nucleotides: TGCGCCAGCAGCATACAGGAGAACACTGAAGCTTTCTTT.